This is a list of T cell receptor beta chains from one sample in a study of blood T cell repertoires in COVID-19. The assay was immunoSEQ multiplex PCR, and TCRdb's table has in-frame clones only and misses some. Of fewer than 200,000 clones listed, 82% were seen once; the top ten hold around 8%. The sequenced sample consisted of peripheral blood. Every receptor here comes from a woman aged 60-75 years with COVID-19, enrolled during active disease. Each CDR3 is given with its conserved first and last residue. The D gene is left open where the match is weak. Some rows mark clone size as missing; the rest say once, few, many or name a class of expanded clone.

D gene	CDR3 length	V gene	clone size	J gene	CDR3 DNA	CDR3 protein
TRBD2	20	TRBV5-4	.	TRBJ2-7	TGTGCCAGCAGCTTGGCCGATCCGGGGACTAGCGTCGGGGAAGCCTACGAGCAGTACTTC	CASSLADPGTSVGEAYEQYF
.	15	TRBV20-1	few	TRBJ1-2	TGCAGTGCTAGTAAAAGGTGGGGAAAGGGAGAAGGCTACACCTTC	CSASKRWGKGEGYTF
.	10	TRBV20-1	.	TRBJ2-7	TGCAGTGCTAAGAGCTACGAGCAGTACTTC	CSAKSYEQYF
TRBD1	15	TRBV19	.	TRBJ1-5	TGTGCCAGTAGTATAGAAGACAGGGGTGGTCAGCCCCAGCATTTT	CASSIEDRGGQPQHF
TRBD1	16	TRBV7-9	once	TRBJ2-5	TGTGCCAGCAGCCCCGGGACAGGGGGCGCGGTAGAGACCCAGTACTTC	CASSPGTGGAVETQYF
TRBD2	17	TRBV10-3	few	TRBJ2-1	TGTGCCATCAGTGAGCGCGGGGGGGCTCTCTCCTACAATGAGCAGTTCTTC	CAISERGGALSYNEQFF
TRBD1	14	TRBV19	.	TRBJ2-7	TGTGCCAGTAGTAGAGGGGGACAGCTTCGCGAGCAGTACTTC	CASSRGGQLREQYF
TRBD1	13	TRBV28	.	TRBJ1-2	TGTGCCAGCAGGTCGGGACAGCTCTATGGCTACACCTTC	CASRSGQLYGYTF
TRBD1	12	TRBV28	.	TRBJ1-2	TGTGCCAGCAGTTGGTTGCAGGGGGCATCCACCTTC	CASSWLQGASTF
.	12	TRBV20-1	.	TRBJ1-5	TGCAGTGCAAGTTCGGGGAATCAGCCCCAGCATTTT	CSASSGNQPQHF
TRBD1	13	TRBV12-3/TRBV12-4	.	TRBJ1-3	TGTGCCAGCAGCAGGGACAGGACGAACACCATATATTTT	CASSRDRTNTIYF
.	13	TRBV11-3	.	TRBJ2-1	TGTGCCAGCAGCCTTACACAGAGCTCGGAGCAGTTCTTC	CASSLTQSSEQFF
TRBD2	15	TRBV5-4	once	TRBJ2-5	TGTGCCAGCAGCTTTCCGACTAGCGGTGGGGAGACCCAGTACTTC	CASSFPTSGGETQYF
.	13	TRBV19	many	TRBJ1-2	TGTGCCAGTAGTCTCCGCGCAGGGGATGGCTACACCTTC	CASSLRAGDGYTF
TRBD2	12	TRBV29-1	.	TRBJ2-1	TGCAGCACCACGGGGGGGCGGGGTGAGCAGTTCTTC	CSTTGGRGEQFF
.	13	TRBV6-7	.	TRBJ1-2	TGTGCCAGCAGATGCAGGGGATTCTATGGCTACACCTTC	CASRCRGFYGYTF
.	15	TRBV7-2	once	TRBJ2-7	TGTGCCAGCAGCTTAGCGCTAGGCGTCTCCTACGAGCAGTACTTC	CASSLALGVSYEQYF
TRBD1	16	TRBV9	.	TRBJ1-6	TGTGCCAGCAGCGTAGAAGGGACAGGGGGAAATTCACCCCTCCACTTT	CASSVEGTGGNSPLHF
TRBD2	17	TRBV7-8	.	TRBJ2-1	TGTGCCAGCAGCTTACCTAGGGGTAGCGGGAGCTACAATGAGCAGTTCTTC	CASSLPRGSGSYNEQFF
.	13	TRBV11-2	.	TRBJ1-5	TGTGCCAGCAGCTTAGGCCGGGTTCAGCCCCAGCATTTT	CASSLGRVQPQHF
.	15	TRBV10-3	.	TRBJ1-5	TGTGCCATCAGTCGGACAGCTACTAGCAATCAGCCCCAGCATTTT	CAISRTATSNQPQHF
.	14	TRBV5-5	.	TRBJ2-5	TGTGCCAGCAGCGCCGTAGGGGGAAAAGAGACCCAGTACTTC	CASSAVGGKETQYF
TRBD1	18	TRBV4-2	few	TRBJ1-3	TGTGCCAGCAGCCAAGGGTTAGGACAGGGAACAACTGGAAACACCATATATTTT	CASSQGLGQGTTGNTIYF
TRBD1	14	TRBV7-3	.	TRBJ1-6	TGTGCCAGCAGCTTACAGGGGGCGATTTCACCCCTCCACTTT	CASSLQGAISPLHF
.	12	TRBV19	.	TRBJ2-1	TGTGCCAGTAGTATGGCAGCGAATGAGCAGTTCTTC	CASSMAANEQFF
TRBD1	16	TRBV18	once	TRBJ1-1	TGTGCCAGCTCACCAAGGACAGGGGGTTTGGAGACTGAAGCTTTCTTT	CASSPRTGGLETEAFF